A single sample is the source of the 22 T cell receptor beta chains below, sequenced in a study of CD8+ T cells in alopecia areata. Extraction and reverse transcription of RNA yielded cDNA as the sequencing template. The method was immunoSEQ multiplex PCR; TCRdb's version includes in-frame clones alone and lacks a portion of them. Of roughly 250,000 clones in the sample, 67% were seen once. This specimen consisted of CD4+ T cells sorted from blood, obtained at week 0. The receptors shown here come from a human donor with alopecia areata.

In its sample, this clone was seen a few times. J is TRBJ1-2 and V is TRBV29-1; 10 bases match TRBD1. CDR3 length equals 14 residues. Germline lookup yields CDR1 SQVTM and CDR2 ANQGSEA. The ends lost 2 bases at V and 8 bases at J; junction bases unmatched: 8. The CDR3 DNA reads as TGCAGCGTTGAAACCGGGACAGGGGCATTCGGCTACACCTTC. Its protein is CSVETGTGAFGYTF.

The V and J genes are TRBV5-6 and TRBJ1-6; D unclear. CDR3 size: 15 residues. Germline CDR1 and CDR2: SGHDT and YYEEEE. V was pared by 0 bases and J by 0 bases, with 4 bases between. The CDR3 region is CASSLDSSYNSPLHF. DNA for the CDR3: TGTGCCAGCAGCTTGGACAGCTCCTATAATTCACCCCTCCACTTT. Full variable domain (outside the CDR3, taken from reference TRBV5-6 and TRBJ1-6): DAGVTQSPTHLIKTRGQQVTLRCSPKSGHDTVSWYQQALGQGPQFIFQYYEEEERQRGNFPDRFSGHQFPNYSSELNVNALLLGDSALYLCASSLDSSYNSPLHFGNGTRLTVT.

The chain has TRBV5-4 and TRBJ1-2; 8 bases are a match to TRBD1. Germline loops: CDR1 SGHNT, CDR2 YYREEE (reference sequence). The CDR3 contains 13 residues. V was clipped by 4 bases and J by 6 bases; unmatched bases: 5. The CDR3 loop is CASSIRTGNGYTF. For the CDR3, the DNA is TGTGCCAGCAGCATACGGACAGGGAATGGCTACACCTTC.

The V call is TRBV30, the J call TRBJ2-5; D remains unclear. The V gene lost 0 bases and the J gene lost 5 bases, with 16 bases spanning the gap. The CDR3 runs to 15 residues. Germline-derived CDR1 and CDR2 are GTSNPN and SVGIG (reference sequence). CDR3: CAWSVLRMTRETQYF. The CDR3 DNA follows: TGTGCCTGGAGTGTACTGAGAATGACGAGGGAGACCCAGTACTTC. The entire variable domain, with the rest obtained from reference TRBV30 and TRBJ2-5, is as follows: SQTIHQWPATLVQPVGSPLSLECTVEGTSNPNLYWYRQAAGRGLQLLFYSVGIGQISSEVPQNLSASRPQDRQFILSSKKLLLSDSGFYLCAWSVLRMTRETQYFGPGTRLLVL.

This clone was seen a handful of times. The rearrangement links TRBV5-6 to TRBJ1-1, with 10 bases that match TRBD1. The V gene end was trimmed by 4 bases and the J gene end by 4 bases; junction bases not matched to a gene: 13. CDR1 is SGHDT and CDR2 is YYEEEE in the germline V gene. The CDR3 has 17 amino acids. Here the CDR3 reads CASSLLETGGRGTEAFF. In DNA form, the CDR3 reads TGTGCCAGCAGCCTGTTGGAGACAGGGGGCCGAGGCACTGAAGCTTTCTTT.

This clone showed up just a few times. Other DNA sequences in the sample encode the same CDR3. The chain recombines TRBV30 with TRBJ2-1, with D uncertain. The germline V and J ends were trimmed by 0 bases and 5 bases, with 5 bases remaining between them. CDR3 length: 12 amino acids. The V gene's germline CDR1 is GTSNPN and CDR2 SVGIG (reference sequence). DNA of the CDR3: TGTGCCTGGAGTGTAACCGACAATGAGCAGTTCTTC. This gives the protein CAWSVTDNEQFF.

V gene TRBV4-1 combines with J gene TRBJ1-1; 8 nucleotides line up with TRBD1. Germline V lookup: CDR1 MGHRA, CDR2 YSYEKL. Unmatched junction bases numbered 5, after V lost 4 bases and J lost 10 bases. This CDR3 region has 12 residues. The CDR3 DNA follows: TGCGCCAGCAGCCGCCAAGGACAGGGAGCTTTCTTT. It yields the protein CASSRQGQGAFF.

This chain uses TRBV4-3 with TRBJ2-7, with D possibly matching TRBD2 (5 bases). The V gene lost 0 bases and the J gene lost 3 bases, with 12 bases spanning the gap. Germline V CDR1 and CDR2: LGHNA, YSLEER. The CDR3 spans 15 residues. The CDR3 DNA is TGCGCCAGCAGCCAAGATCAACGGGATTACTACGAGCAGTACTTC. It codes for CASSQDQRDYYEQYF.

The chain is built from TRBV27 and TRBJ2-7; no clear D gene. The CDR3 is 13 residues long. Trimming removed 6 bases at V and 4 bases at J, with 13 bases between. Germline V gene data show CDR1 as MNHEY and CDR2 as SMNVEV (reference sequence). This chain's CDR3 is CASRGRLVYEQYF. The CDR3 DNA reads TGTGCCAGCAGGGGCAGGTTGGTGTACGAGCAGTACTTC.

CDR3 amino acids: CASSHAGVKTQYF. DNA of the CDR3: TGCGCCAGCAGCCACGCCGGGGTGAAGACCCAGTACTTC. The chain employs TRBV4-1 and TRBJ2-5; tentatively, D is TRBD2 (5 bases). The ends were cut back, 3 bases at V and 6 bases at J, with 11 bases in the middle. This CDR3 spans 13 amino acids. In germline, CDR1 is MGHRA, CDR2 YSYEKL.

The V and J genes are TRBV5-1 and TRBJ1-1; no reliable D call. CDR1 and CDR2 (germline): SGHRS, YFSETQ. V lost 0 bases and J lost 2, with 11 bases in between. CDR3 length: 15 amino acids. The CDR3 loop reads CASSLAGVVNTEAFF. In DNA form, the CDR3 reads TGCGCCAGCAGCTTGGCCGGGGTCGTTAACACTGAAGCTTTCTTT.

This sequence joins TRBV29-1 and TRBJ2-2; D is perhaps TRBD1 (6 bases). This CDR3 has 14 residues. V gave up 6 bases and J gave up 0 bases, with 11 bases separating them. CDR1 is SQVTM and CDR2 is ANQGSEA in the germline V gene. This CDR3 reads CSVGQQTNTGELFF. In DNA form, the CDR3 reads TGCAGCGTAGGACAGCAAACGAACACCGGGGAGCTGTTTTTT.

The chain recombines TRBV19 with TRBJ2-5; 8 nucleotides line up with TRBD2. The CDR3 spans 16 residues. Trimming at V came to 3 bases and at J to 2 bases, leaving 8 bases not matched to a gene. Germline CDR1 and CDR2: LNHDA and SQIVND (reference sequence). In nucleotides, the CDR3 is TGTGCCAGTAGTATTGGCAGCGGGGGAGGACAAGAGACCCAGTACTTC. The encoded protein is CASSIGSGGGQETQYF. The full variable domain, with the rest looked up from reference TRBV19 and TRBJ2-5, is DGGITQSPKYLFRKEGQNVTLSCEQNLNHDAMYWYRQDPGQGLRLIYYSQIVNDFQKGDIAEGYSVSREKKESFPLTVTSAQKNPTAFYLCASSIGSGGGQETQYFGPGTRLLVL.

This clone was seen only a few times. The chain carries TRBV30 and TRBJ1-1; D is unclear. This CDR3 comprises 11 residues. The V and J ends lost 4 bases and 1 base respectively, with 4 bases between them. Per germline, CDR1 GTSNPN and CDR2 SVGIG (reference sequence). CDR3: CAWKENTEAFF. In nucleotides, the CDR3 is TGTGCCTGGAAGGAGAACACTGAAGCTTTCTTT.

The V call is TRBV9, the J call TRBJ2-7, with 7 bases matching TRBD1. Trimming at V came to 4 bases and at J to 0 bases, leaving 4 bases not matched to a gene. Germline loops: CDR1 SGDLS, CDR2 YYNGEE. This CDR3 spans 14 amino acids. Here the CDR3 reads CASSSGDSSYEQYF. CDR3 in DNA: TGTGCCAGCAGCTCAGGGGACAGCTCCTACGAGCAGTACTTC.

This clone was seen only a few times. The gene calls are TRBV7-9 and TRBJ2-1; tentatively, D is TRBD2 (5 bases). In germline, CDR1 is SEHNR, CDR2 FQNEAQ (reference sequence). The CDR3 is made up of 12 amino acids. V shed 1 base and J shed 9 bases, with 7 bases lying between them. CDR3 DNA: TGTGCCAGCAGCTTAGATGGGAGTGAGCAGTTCTTC. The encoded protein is CASSLDGSEQFF.

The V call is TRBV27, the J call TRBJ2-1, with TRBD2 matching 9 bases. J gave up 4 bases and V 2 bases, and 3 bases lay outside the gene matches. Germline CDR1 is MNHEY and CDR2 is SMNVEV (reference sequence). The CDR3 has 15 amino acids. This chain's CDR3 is CASSLTLAGYNEQFF. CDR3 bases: TGTGCCAGCAGTTTAACACTAGCGGGTTACAATGAGCAGTTCTTC.

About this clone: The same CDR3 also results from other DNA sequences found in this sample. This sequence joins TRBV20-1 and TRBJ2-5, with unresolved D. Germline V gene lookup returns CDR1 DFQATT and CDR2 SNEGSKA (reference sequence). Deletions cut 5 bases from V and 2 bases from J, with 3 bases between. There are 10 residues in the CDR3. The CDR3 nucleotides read TGCAGTGCTGCTCAAGAGACCCAGTACTTC. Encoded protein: CSAAQETQYF.

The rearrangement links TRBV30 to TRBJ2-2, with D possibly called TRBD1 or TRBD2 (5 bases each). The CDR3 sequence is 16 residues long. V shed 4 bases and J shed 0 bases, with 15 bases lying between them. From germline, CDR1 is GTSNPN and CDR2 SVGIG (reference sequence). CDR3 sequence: CAWKPPGPANTGELFF. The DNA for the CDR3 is TGTGCCTGGAAACCCCCGGGACCGGCGAACACCGGGGAGCTGTTTTTT.

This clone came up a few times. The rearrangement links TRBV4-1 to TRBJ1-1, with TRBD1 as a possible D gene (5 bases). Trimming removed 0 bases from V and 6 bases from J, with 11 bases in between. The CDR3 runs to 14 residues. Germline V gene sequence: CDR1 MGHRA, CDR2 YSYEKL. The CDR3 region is CASSQDGGVPEAFF. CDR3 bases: TGCGCCAGCAGCCAAGATGGAGGGGTCCCTGAAGCTTTCTTT.

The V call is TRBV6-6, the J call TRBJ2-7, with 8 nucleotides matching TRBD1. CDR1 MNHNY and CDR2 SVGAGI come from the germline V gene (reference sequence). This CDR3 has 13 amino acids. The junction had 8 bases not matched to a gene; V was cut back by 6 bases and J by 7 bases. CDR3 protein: CASREGQVQEQYF. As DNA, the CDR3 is TGTGCCAGCAGGGAGGGACAGGTTCAGGAGCAGTACTTC.

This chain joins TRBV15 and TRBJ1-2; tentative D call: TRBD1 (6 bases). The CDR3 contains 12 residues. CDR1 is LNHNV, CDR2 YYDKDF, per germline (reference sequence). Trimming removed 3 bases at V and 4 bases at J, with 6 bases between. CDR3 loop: CATSRDSYGYTF. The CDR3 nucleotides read TGTGCCACCAGCAGGGACAGCTATGGCTACACCTTC.